Many counts were recorded for the clone carrying this T cell receptor beta chain. The data are from a study of regulatory T cells in long-lasting Graves disease. The authors built TCR beta libraries using iRepertoire HTBI primers and Arm-PCR of CDR3 regions. One entry per CDR3 protein, called by TCRdb with MiXCR from the multiplex PCR reads. The data hold approximately 470,000 distinct CDR3 sequences, with around 15% observed a single time. Time point given: newly diagnosed GD, antithyroid drugs for less than 3 months. With RNA extracted from PBMCs as input, the TCR library was made. Staff drew around 8.5 milliliters of peripheral blood into EDTA tubes. CDR3 length: 15 residues. The V end was cut by 3 bases, the J end by 5 bases, with 19 bases between. Per germline, CDR1 SQVTM and CDR2 ANQGSEA. In addition, the sample was reused for a study of T cells in Graves' hyperthyroidism and ophthalmopathy. In that study: Graves' hyperthyroidism was deemed stable given no ophthalmopathy progression within 18 months. Patients aged 18 to 65 had newly diagnosed hyperthyroidism of under 2 months' duration. Ophthalmopathy cases were set apart from stable hyperthyroidism by a 13 V-J model.

The sequencing here drew on peripheral blood mononuclear cells (PBMCs), taken at new diagnosis, from a patient treated with antithyroid drugs. The sequence was collected from a man aged 35 to 55 with Graves disease. The chain has TRBV29-1 and TRBJ2-5; possibly TRBD2 for D (6 bases). The CDR3 region has the DNA TGCAGCGTTGATAGAGGTAGCGGCCGCGACGAGACCCAGTACTTC. Residues: CSVDRGSGRDETQYF.